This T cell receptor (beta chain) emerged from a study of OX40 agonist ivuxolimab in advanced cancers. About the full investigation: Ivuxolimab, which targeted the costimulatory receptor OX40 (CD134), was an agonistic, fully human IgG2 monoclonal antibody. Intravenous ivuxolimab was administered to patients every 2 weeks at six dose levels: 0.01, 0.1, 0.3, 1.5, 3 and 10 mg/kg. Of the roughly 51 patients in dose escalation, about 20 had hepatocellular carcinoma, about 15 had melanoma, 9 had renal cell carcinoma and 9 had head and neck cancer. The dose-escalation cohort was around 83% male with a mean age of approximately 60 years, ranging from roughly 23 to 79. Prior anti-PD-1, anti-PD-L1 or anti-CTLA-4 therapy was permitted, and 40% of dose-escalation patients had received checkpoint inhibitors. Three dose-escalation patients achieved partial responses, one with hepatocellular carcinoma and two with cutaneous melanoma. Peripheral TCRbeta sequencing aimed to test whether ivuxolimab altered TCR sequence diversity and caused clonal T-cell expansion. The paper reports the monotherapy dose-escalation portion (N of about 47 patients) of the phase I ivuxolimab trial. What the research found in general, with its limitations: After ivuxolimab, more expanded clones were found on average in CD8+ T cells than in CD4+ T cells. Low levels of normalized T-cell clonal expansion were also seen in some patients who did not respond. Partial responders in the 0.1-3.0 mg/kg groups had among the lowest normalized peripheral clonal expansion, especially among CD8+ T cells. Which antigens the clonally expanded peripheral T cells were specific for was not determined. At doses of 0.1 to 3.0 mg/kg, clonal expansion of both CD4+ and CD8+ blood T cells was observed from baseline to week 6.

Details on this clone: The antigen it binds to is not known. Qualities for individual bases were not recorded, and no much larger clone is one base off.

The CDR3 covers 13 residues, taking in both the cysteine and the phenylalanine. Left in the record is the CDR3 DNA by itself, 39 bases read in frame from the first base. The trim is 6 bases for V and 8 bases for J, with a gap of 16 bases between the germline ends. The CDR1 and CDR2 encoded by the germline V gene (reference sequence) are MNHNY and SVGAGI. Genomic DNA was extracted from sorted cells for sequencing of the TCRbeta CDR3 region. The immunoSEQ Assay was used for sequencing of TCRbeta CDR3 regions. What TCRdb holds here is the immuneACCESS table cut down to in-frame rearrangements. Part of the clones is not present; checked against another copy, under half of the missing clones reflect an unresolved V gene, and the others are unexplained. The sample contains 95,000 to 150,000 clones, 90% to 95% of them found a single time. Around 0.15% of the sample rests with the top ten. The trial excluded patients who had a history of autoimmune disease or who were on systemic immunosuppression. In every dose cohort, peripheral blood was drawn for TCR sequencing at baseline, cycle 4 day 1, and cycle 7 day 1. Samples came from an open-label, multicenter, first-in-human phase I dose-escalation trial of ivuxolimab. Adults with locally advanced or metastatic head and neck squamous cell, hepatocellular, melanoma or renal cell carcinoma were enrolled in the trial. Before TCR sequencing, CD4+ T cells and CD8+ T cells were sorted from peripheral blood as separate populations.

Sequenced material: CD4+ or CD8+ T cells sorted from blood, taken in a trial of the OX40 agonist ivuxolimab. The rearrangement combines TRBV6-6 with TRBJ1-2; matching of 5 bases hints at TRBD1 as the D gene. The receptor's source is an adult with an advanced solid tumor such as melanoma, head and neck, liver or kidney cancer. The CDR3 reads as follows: CASSDSQLGGYTF. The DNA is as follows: TGTGCCAGCAGCGACAGTCAGTTAGGAGGCTACACCTTC.